The present entry profiles one TCR beta chain with its context. No antigen is known for it. This specimen comes from a study of CD8+ T cells in alopecia areata. After isolation, RNA underwent reverse transcription to generate cDNA as the sequencing template. Produced via immunoSEQ multiplex PCR; TCRdb's table is partial and in-frame only. The table records about 130,000 clones, roughly three fifths of them present only once. Patients with alopecia areata provided lesional scalp punch biopsies as well as peripheral blood. Germline V CDR1 and CDR2: ENHRY, SYGVKD. This CDR3 region has 17 residues. V was trimmed by 6 bases and J by 0 bases, leaving 19 bases between them. Regarding the study as a whole: Scalp lesions, especially in alopecia totalis/universalis, had higher clonality than normal scalp. Although TCR sharing was seen in mice, sharing across patients was less clear, possibly for HLA-related reasons.

The source is a human donor with alopecia areata. The specimen was CD4+ T cells sorted from blood, collected at week 0. The chain recombines TRBV10-3 with TRBJ2-3, with D possibly matching TRBD1 (5 bases). The CDR3 nucleotides are TGTGCCATCAGCGCCCTCAGAAGGGGTCCTAGCACAGATACGCAGTATTTT. Its protein product is CAISALRRGPSTDTQYF.